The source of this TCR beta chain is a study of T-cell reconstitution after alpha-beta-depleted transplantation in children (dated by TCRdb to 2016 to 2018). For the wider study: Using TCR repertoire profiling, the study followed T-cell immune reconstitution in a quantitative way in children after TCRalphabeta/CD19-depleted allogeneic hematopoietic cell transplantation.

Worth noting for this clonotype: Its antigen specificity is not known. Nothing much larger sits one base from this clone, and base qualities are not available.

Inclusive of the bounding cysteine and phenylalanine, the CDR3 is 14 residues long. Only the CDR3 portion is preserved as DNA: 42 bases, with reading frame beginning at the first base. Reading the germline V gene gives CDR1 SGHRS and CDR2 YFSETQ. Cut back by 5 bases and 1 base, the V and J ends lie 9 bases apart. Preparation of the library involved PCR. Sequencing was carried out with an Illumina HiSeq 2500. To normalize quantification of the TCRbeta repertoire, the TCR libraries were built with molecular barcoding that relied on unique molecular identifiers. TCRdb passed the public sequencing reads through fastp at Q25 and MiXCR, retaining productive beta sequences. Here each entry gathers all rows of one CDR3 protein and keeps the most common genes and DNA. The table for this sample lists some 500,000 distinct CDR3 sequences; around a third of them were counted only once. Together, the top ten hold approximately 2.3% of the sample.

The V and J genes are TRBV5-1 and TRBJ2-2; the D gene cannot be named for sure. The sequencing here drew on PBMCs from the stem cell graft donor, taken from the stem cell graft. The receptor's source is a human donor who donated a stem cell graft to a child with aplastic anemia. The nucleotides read TGCGCCAGCAGGCGATACGAGAACACCGGGGAGCTGTTTTTT. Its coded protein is CASRRYENTGELFF. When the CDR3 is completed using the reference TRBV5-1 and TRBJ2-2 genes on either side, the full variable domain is KAGVTQTPRYLIKTRGQQVTLSCSPISGHRSVSWYQQTPGQGLQFLFEYFSETQRNKGNFPGRFSGRQFSNSRSEMNVSTLELGDSALYLCASRRYENTGELFFGEGSRLTVL.